These 25 T cell receptor beta chains were all obtained from the same sample, sequenced in a study of metastatic and nonmetastatic thyroid tumors. MiXCR re-clonotyped the PCR reads for TCRdb. The sample shows about 43,000 clones, less than 3.5% of them seen only once. Among the patients, none had received any treatment before thyroid surgery. The sequencing sample was made of blood. All receptors come from a female donor with papillary thyroid cancer or a benign thyroid nodule (not recorded which). Some clones in this sample may be carry-over from other donors' samples.

This clone was observed a few times. With a much larger clone just one base away, this may be a read error. This chain joins TRBV7-9 and TRBJ1-4, with TRBD1 as a possible D gene (6 bases). Germline loops: CDR1 SEHNR, CDR2 FQNEAQ (reference sequence). This CDR3 spans 15 amino acids. Here the CDR3 reads CASSPLWGLGEKLSF. The CDR3 DNA reads TGTGCCAGCAGCCCCCTCTGGGGGCTTGGCGAAAAACTGTCTTTT.

This clone was detected a few times. As DNA, the CDR3 is TGCGCCAGCAGCTCCCATAGCGGGTGGACGAACACCGGGGAGCTGTTTTTT. It encodes CASSSHSGWTNTGELFF. The chain carries TRBV5-1 and TRBJ2-2, with 7 positions matching TRBD2. The trim removed 3 bases at V and 0 bases at J, leaving 8 bases unmatched. Germline loops: CDR1 SGHRS, CDR2 YFSETQ. There are 17 residues in the CDR3.

This clone was seen repeatedly, ten times or more. The rearrangement uses TRBV20-1 and TRBJ1-5; TRBD1 might be the D (5 bases). Germline values: CDR1 DFQATT, CDR2 SNEGSKA (reference sequence). The CDR3 is 17 residues long. Between the trimmed V and J ends, which lost 0 bases and 2 bases, there was a span of 17 bases. The DNA of the CDR3 is TGCAGTGCTAGAGATGGGTCCAGGGACTATGGCAATCAGCCCCAGCATTTT. Protein: CSARDGSRDYGNQPQHF.

The table lists this clone with a few counts. The DNA of the CDR3 is TGTGCCAGCAGTGAACTAGCGGGCTCCTACAATGAGCAGTTCTTC. Its translation: CASSELAGSYNEQFF. The rearrangement joins TRBV6-1 to TRBJ2-1; 8 bases line up with TRBD2. Germline CDR1 MNHNS, CDR2 SASEGT. The CDR3 is made up of 15 amino acids. With V trimmed by 2 bases and J by 0 bases, 0 bases remained unmatched.

This clone has more than one count but fewer than ten. The rearrangement joins TRBV19 to TRBJ1-2; 8 bases line up with TRBD1. From germline, CDR1 is LNHDA and CDR2 SQIVND (reference sequence). This CDR3 comprises 14 residues. The junction had 7 bases not matched to a gene; V was cut back by 4 bases and J by 6 bases. The CDR3 loop reads CASSTLQGADGYTF. CDR3 bases: TGTGCCAGTAGTACACTCCAGGGGGCTGATGGCTACACCTTC.

This clone was seen at least ten times. The chain links TRBV4-1 to TRBJ2-1, with 7 bases identical to TRBD2. CDR1 and CDR2 (germline): MGHRA, YSYEKL. V was pared by 5 bases and J by 10 bases, with 8 bases of the junction left unmatched. CDR3 length: 13 residues. CDR3 coding DNA: TGCGCCAGCAGCTCGAGGGAGGGCACGGAGCAGTTCTTC. Its translation: CASSSREGTEQFF.

This clone was observed many times. This chain connects TRBV6-1 to TRBJ2-1; 13 bases line up with TRBD2. Trimming cost V 5 bases and J 7 bases; bases outside gene matches: 14. Germline V CDR1 and CDR2: MNHNS, SASEGT. The CDR3 has 18 amino acids. The CDR3 DNA follows: TGTGCCAGCAGTACCCCAAGGACTAGCGGGAGAAAGGGAAATGAGCAGTTCTTC. Its protein is CASSTPRTSGRKGNEQFF.

This clone is medium-sized (0.01 to 0.1%). The chain is built from TRBV5-1 and TRBJ2-5; D is ambiguous. V gave up 3 bases and J gave up 1 base, with 4 bases separating them. CDR3 length: 12 residues. Germline V gene data show CDR1 as SGHRS and CDR2 as YFSETQ. The CDR3 region is CASSYSQETQYF. DNA of the CDR3: TGCGCCAGCAGCTACTCCCAAGAGACCCAGTACTTC. The full variable domain, its missing parts supplied by reference TRBV5-1 and TRBJ2-5, is KAGVTQTPRYLIKTRGQQVTLSCSPISGHRSVSWYQQTPGQGLQFLFEYFSETQRNKGNFPGRFSGRQFSNSRSEMNVSTLELGDSALYLCASSYSQETQYFGPGTRLLVL.

This clone was seen repeatedly, ten times or more. The genes are TRBV7-9 and TRBJ2-2, with D hard to call. The V gene's germline CDR1 is SEHNR and CDR2 FQNEAQ (reference sequence). V gave up 3 bases and J gave up 6 bases, with 11 bases separating them. CDR3 length equals 14 residues. The CDR3 DNA sequence: TGTGCCAGCAGCTTTCCAGCTACTCCCGGGGAGCTGTTTTTT. Amino acid sequence: CASSFPATPGELFF.

The rearrangement uses TRBV7-3 and TRBJ2-3; D remains ambiguous. Germline assignment: CDR1 SGHTA and CDR2 FQGTGA. Trimming removed 2 bases at V and 6 bases at J, with 12 bases between. The CDR3 runs to 14 residues. The DNA of the CDR3 is TGTGCCAGCAGCTTAGGTTTTGTGGGGGATACGCAGTATTTT. Its translation: CASSLGFVGDTQYF.

This clone was observed a few times. The DNA for the CDR3 is TGCAGTGCCCTCGGAGGCAGGAGCACAGATACGCAGTATTTT. It specifies CSALGGRSTDTQYF. This chain joins TRBV20-1 and TRBJ2-3; D may be TRBD2 (5 bases). There are 14 residues in the CDR3. V lost 6 bases and J 0 bases, leaving 13 bases between the germline ends. Germline-derived CDR1 and CDR2 are DFQATT and SNEGSKA (reference sequence).

Many counts were recorded for this clone. The genes are TRBV28 and TRBJ1-5, with a tentative D call TRBD1 (6 bases). Between the trimmed V and J ends, which lost 5 bases and 6 bases, there was a span of 17 bases. The CDR3 runs to 15 residues. Germline CDR1 reads MDHEN; CDR2 reads SYDVKM. This CDR3 is CASSPTTTGGQPQHF. CDR3 DNA sequence: TGTGCCAGCAGTCCGACCACGACAGGCGGTCAGCCCCAGCATTTT. Combining the CDR3 with reference TRBV28 and TRBJ1-5 gives the whole variable domain DVKVTQSSRYLVKRTGEKVFLECVQDMDHENMFWYRQDPGLGLRLIYFSYDVKMKEKGDIPEGYSVSREKKERFSLILESASTNQTSMYLCASSPTTTGGQPQHFGDGTRLSIL.

This clone was found many times. V and J are TRBV12-3 or TRBV12-4 and TRBJ1-3, with D possibly being TRBD1 (6 bases). This CDR3 contains 15 residues. The ends were cut back, 2 bases at V and 4 bases at J, with 12 bases in the middle. CDR3 in amino acids: CASSLRQGYGNTIYF. CDR3 nucleotides: TGTGCCAGCAGTTTAAGGCAGGGGTACGGAAACACCATATATTTT.

This clone occurred many times. This clone may be a read error of a much larger clone one base away. The V call is TRBV6-1, the J call TRBJ2-1; TRBD2 agrees at 7 bases. The trim removed 3 bases at V and 1 base at J, leaving 3 bases unmatched. The length of the CDR3 is 15 residues. CDR1 MNHNS and CDR2 SASEGT come from the germline V gene. The CDR3 DNA follows: TGTGCCAGCAGTGAGTCTAGCGGATCCTACAATGAGCAGTTCTTC. Translating it yields CASSESSGSYNEQFF.

This clone has ten or more counts. CDR3: CASSAERDLRYYNEQFF. The CDR3 DNA is TGTGCCAGCAGCGCGGAGCGGGACCTTAGGTACTACAATGAGCAGTTCTTC. The chain is built from TRBV9 and TRBJ2-1; TRBD2 agrees at 7 bases. This CDR3 region has 17 residues. J gave up 3 bases and V 3 bases, and 12 bases lay outside the gene matches. From germline, CDR1 is SGDLS and CDR2 YYNGEE.

This clone was observed a single time. The chain couples TRBV6-1 to TRBJ1-4, with D uncertain. V shed 7 bases and J shed 8 bases, with 23 bases lying between them. CDR1 is MNHNS, CDR2 SASEGT, per germline. The CDR3 runs to 16 residues. The CDR3 loop is CASTHGRIASKEKLFF. CDR3 in DNA: TGTGCCAGCACTCACGGACGGATAGCAAGTAAAGAAAAACTGTTTTTT.

V and J are TRBV6-1 and TRBJ1-1; no clear D gene. The CDR3 covers 14 residues. Trimming stripped 8 bases from V and 4 bases from J, with 17 bases between. Germline assignment: CDR1 MNHNS and CDR2 SASEGT. The CDR3 spells CASGDGTTSTEAFF. The DNA for the CDR3 is TGTGCCAGCGGCGATGGAACAACCTCCACTGAAGCTTTCTTT.

Details on this clone: This may be a read error: a much more frequent sequence differs by one nucleotide. V and J are TRBV6-2 or TRBV6-3 and TRBJ2-2; D assignment may be TRBD1 or TRBD2 (5 bases each). Germline assignment: CDR1 MNHEY and CDR2 SVGEGT. The CDR3 is 16 amino acids. The CDR3 loop is CASRTQRGAGVGEPFF. DNA of the CDR3: TGTGCCAGCAGGACTCAGCGAGGGGCCGGGGTCGGGGAGCCGTTTTTT.

This clone was picked up a small number of times. V and J are TRBV28 and TRBJ1-5; tentative D call: TRBD1 (5 bases). Germline CDR1 is MDHEN and CDR2 is SYDVKM. The V and J ends lost 2 bases and 0 bases respectively, with 8 bases between them. The CDR3 extends over 15 amino acids. As DNA, the CDR3 is TGTGCCAGCAGTTTAGGGGCCTATAGCAATCAGCCCCAGCATTTT. It encodes CASSLGAYSNQPQHF.

This rearrangement joins TRBV10-3 to TRBJ1-2; tentative D call: TRBD1 (6 bases). CDR3 length: 16 amino acids. Trimming removed 3 bases at V and 0 bases at J, with 14 bases between. Germline V gene data show CDR1 as ENHRY and CDR2 as SYGVKD. As DNA, the CDR3 is TGTGCCATCAGTGACCTCAGGGGAAAACCTAACTATGGCTACACCTTC. Amino acids: CAISDLRGKPNYGYTF.

This clone appeared many times. The CDR3 end shows no conserved phenylalanine or tryptophan, and so a read error is likely. The limits of the CDR3 on the DNA are not certain, so only TCRdb's listed CDR3 is given. CDR3 sequence: CASKGDRG. J is TRBJ1-4 and V is TRBV6-2 or TRBV6-3; TRBD1, the table's D call, lacks a check against the DNA. With termini counted, the CDR3 has 8 amino acids. Germline V gene data show CDR1 as MNHEY and CDR2 as SVGEGT.

The gene calls are TRBV10-1 and TRBJ2-1; TRBD2 is a possible D gene (5 bases). The V and J ends lost 2 bases and 7 bases respectively, with 6 bases between them. This CDR3 spans 12 amino acids. CDR1 and CDR2 (germline): WNHNN, SYGVQD (reference sequence). The CDR3 DNA reads TGCGCCAGCAGTGAGAGGGAGAATGAGCAGTTCTTC. Its translation: CASSERENEQFF.

This clone was recorded many times. The chain combines TRBV19 with TRBJ2-6; D could derive from TRBD1 or TRBD2 (5 bases each). V shed 4 bases and J shed 4 bases, with 14 bases lying between them. The CDR3 is 16 residues long. Germline V CDR1 and CDR2: LNHDA, SQIVND (reference sequence). CDR3 coding DNA: TGTGCCAGTAGTAGGGACCTACAGCGCGGGGCCAACGTCCTGACTTTC. It yields the protein CASSRDLQRGANVLTF.

The table lists this clone with a few counts. A read error is possible here, since a much larger clone lies one base away. This rearrangement joins TRBV7-9 to TRBJ2-5, with 9 positions matching TRBD1. The CDR3 consists of 15 residues. In germline, CDR1 is SEHNR, CDR2 FQNEAQ (reference sequence). The junction had 11 bases not matched to a gene; V was cut back by 4 bases and J by 8 bases. CDR3 sequence: CASSSRDRVFGTQYF. The CDR3 DNA is TGTGCCAGCAGCTCCCGGGACAGGGTGTTTGGAACCCAGTACTTC.

This clone came up a few times. One base away lies a much larger clone, so this may be a sequencing read error. V gene TRBV6-4 combines with J gene TRBJ2-2; 7 nucleotides line up with TRBD2. CDR1 and CDR2 from the germline V gene are MRHNA and SNTAGT. This CDR3 has 14 residues. The chain's CDR3 is CASSDSTSTGDLFF. The CDR3 DNA is TGTGCCAGCAGTGACTCGACTAGCACCGGGGATCTGTTTTTT.